The next 2 T cell receptor beta chains were all read from a single sample in a study of OX40 agonist ivuxolimab in advanced cancers. TCRdb's table, derived via immunoSEQ multiplex PCR, lists solely in-frame clones and lacks some. The sample yields around 82,000 clones, approximately 90% seen once. This specimen consisted of CD4+ or CD8+ T cells sorted from blood, obtained in a trial of the OX40 agonist ivuxolimab. The receptors here all came from an adult with an advanced solid tumor such as melanoma, head and neck, liver or kidney cancer.

In its sample, this clone was seen once. V and J are TRBV2 and TRBJ2-1; a weak D match, TRBD1 (5 bases). Germline V gene sequence: CDR1 SNHLY, CDR2 FYNNEI. The CDR3 is 15 residues long. Trimming removed 6 bases from V and 3 bases from J, with 15 bases in between. The CDR3 DNA follows: TGTGCCAGCAGGGGCTGGACACCTGGCTACAATGAGCAGTTCTTC. It translates to CASRGWTPGYNEQFF.

The CDR3 DNA follows: TGTGCCAGCAGTTTAGGGACAGCGGGCTATGGCTACACCTTC. Translated, it gives CASSLGTAGYGYTF. The J gene is TRBJ1-2, the V gene TRBV28, with 7 bases fitting TRBD1. Germline V gives CDR1 MDHEN, CDR2 SYDVKM. CDR3 size: 14 residues. J lost 4 bases, V lost 2 bases, and 4 bases had no gene match.